Listed below are T cell receptor beta chains from one sample, sequenced in a study of T cell changes during pregnancy in multiple sclerosis. Assay used: immunoSEQ multiplex PCR; TCRdb lists only in-frame clones, some missing. The repertoire consists of fewer than 85,000 clones, with roughly 90% occurring once and the leading ten covering under 2%. The specimen comprised peripheral blood, sampled in the second trimester of pregnancy. These receptors originate from a female donor with multiple sclerosis, enrolled in a pregnancy study. CDR3s include the opening cysteine and the closing phenylalanine or tryptophan. The order of the fields is V gene, J gene, clone size, D gene, CDR3 DNA, CDR3 protein. D genes are given only for firm matches. The size of a clone is reported for some rows only, either as once, few or many, or as a class for expanded clones.

TRBV2	TRBJ2-7	NA	TRBD1	TGTGCCAGCCGACAGGGGTTAAACTACGAGCAGTACTTC	CASRQGLNYEQYF
TRBV28	TRBJ2-7	NA	TRBD1	TGTGCCACCCACCGACAGGGGTGGGAGCAGTACTTC	CATHRQGWEQYF
TRBV30	TRBJ1-5	once	NA	TGTGCCTGGAGTCGCCAGGACAATCAGCCCCAGCATTTT	CAWSRQDNQPQHF
TRBV28	TRBJ1-5	NA	NA	TGTGCCAGCAGTTTGGACAGTAGCAGCAATCAGCCCCAGCATTTT	CASSLDSSSNQPQHF
TRBV6-5	TRBJ2-1	NA	TRBD1	TGTGCCAGCAGTTACTCCGGGGACAGCGTCCTTGAGCAGTTCTTC	CASSYSGDSVLEQFF
TRBV7-6	TRBJ2-1	once	TRBD1	TGTGCCAGCAGCCGACAGGGAAATGAGCAGTTCTTC	CASSRQGNEQFF
TRBV6-5	TRBJ1-3	NA	NA	TGTGCCAGCAGTTCTGACAGGTACTCTGGAAACACCATATATTTT	CASSSDRYSGNTIYF
TRBV7-8	TRBJ1-2	NA	TRBD1	TGTGCCAGCAGCGCCGGGACAGGGGGTTTTGGCTACACCTTC	CASSAGTGGFGYTF
TRBV10-3	TRBJ1-5	NA	NA	TGTGCCATCAGCCCCGGACAGTTTAGCAATCAGCCCCAGCATTTT	CAISPGQFSNQPQHF
TRBV18	TRBJ1-1	NA	NA	TGTGCCAGCTCACCAAGGACTGGCGATGGGAACACTGAAGCTTTCTTT	CASSPRTGDGNTEAFF
TRBV15	TRBJ2-5	NA	NA	TGTGCCACCAGCAGTCAGCGAGGGGGGGGAGAGACCCAGTACTTC	CATSSQRGGGETQYF
TRBV4-1	TRBJ1-5	NA	NA	TGCGCCAGCAGCCAAGGGGACATTAGCAATCAGCCCCAGCATTTT	CASSQGDISNQPQHF
TRBV6-6	TRBJ2-2	NA	NA	TGTGCCAGCAGTTACTCTGCACTAAACACCGGGGAGCTGTTTTTT	CASSYSALNTGELFF
TRBV6-1	TRBJ2-1	once	TRBD2	TGTGCCAGCAGTGAAGGGGCGGGGGGGCCCAATGAGCAGTTCTTC	CASSEGAGGPNEQFF